Listed below are T cell receptor beta chains from one sample, sequenced in a study of blood T cell repertoires in COVID-19. Sequencing used immunoSEQ multiplex PCR; TCRdb keeps in-frame clones, though not all of them. The sample contains approximately 300,000 clones, roughly 88% of which appear only once. The specimen sequenced was peripheral blood. These receptors were collected from a woman aged 45-65 years with active or convalescent COVID-19. CDR3s include the opening cysteine and the closing phenylalanine or tryptophan. Each record gives: CDR3 length, J gene, D gene, clone size, V gene, CDR3 protein, CDR3 DNA. A D gene is named only where the DNA matches it firmly. A row's size may be missing; if present it is once, few, many or a size class.

>14|TRBJ2-3|TRBD1|.|TRBV7-3
CASSLRQGADTQYF
TGTGCCAGCAGCTTACGACAGGGGGCAGATACGCAGTATTTT
>17|TRBJ2-6|.|.|TRBV7-3
CASSSTRGTAGANVLTF
TGTGCCAGCAGCTCGACCCGGGGTACAGCTGGGGCCAACGTCCTGACTTTC
>13|TRBJ2-5|.|.|TRBV18
CASSPAQQGAQYF
TGTGCCAGCTCACCGGCCCAACAGGGAGCCCAGTACTTC
>17|TRBJ2-1|TRBD2|.|TRBV4-3
CASSQDKREVFYNEQFF
TGCGCCAGCAGCCAAGATAAACGGGAGGTTTTCTACAATGAGCAGTTCTTC
>18|TRBJ2-7|TRBD2|.|TRBV7-6
CASSLALPGLAGSYEQYF
TGTGCCAGCAGCTTAGCTCTGCCCGGACTAGCGGGGTCGTACGAGCAGTACTTC
>16|TRBJ1-4|.|.|TRBV10-3
CAISSLYTGLDEKLFF
TGTGCCATCAGTTCACTATATACAGGGTTGGATGAAAAACTGTTTTTT
>15|TRBJ2-1|TRBD1|.|TRBV6-6
CASRQGGRSYNEQFF
TGTGCCAGCAGGCAAGGGGGCCGCTCCTACAATGAGCAGTTCTTC
>14|TRBJ2-3|.|.|TRBV5-1
CASSSRGAGDTQYF
TGCGCCAGCAGCTCCAGGGGGGCAGGGGATACGCAGTATTTT
>16|TRBJ2-2|.|.|TRBV28
CASSGGDRINTGELFF
TGTGCCAGCAGTGGAGGGGACAGAATAAACACCGGGGAGCTGTTTTTT
>13|TRBJ1-6|TRBD1|.|TRBV5-4
CATTTGENSPLHF
TGTGCCACCACGACAGGGGAAAATTCACCCCTCCACTTT
>13|TRBJ2-7|.|.|TRBV18
CASSPGQYYEQYF
TGTGCCAGCTCACCTGGACAGTACTACGAGCAGTACTTC
>13|TRBJ2-1|.|once|TRBV6-5
CASRYTSYNEQFF
TGTGCCAGCAGATACACAAGCTACAATGAGCAGTTCTTC
>17|TRBJ1-6|.|.|TRBV9
CASSVGGPEAYNSPLHF
TGTGCCAGCAGCGTAGGCGGCCCAGAGGCCTATAATTCACCCCTCCACTTT
>14|TRBJ1-1|.|.|TRBV2
CASSRTVRATEAFF
TGTGCCAGTAGCCGGACAGTCCGAGCCACTGAAGCTTTCTTT
>13|TRBJ1-3|.|.|TRBV10-2
CASTDRPGDTIYF
TGCGCCAGCACCGATAGGCCCGGGGACACCATATATTTT
>13|TRBJ1-1|.|.|TRBV5-4
CASSLIGAGEAFF
TGTGCCAGCAGCTTGATAGGGGCTGGGGAAGCTTTCTTT
>16|TRBJ2-3|TRBD2|once|TRBV28
CASSRIAGEVTDTQYF
TGTGCCAGCAGTCGAATAGCGGGAGAAGTCACAGATACGCAGTATTTT
>14|TRBJ1-1|.|once|TRBV7-3
CASSQQGSYTEAFF
TGTGCCAGCAGTCAACAGGGATCGTACACTGAAGCTTTCTTT
>12|TRBJ2-2|.|.|TRBV7-3
CASSRGAGELFF
TGTGCCAGCAGCCGGGGAGCCGGGGAGCTGTTTTTT
>14|TRBJ2-7|TRBD2|.|TRBV7-8
CASSFLAGNYEQYF
TGTGCCAGCAGCTTCCTAGCGGGAAACTACGAGCAGTACTTC
>16|TRBJ2-2|.|.|TRBV27
CASSLSLTGNTGELFF
TGTGCCAGCAGTTTATCACTGACAGGGAACACCGGGGAGCTGTTTTTT
>14|TRBJ1-1|TRBD1|.|TRBV5-1
CASSGGTANTEAFF
TGCGCCAGCAGCGGTGGGACAGCCAACACTGAAGCTTTCTTT
>16|TRBJ1-2|.|.|TRBV6-5
CASSSATVISNYGYTF
TGTGCCAGCAGTTCCGCGACAGTAATTTCTAACTATGGCTACACCTTC
>16|TRBJ2-5|.|.|TRBV15
CATSSHSGDLQETQYF
TGTGCCACCAGCAGCCACAGCGGAGACCTACAAGAGACCCAGTACTTC
>13|TRBJ1-1|.|.|TRBV6-2/TRBV6-3
CASSYRGETEAFF
TGTGCCAGCAGTTACCGGGGAGAGACTGAAGCTTTCTTT
>14|TRBJ1-1|.|.|TRBV2
CATRAGSVDTEAFF
TGTGCCACCAGAGCAGGCTCCGTCGACACTGAAGCTTTCTTT
>14|TRBJ1-5|TRBD1|.|TRBV2
CASSERTGNQPQHF
TGTGCCAGCAGTGAAAGGACAGGGAATCAGCCCCAGCATTTT
>12|TRBJ2-5|.|.|TRBV24-1
CATSDGKETQYF
TGTGCCACCAGTGACGGGAAAGAGACCCAGTACTTC
>14|TRBJ1-1|TRBD1|.|TRBV18
CASSPPSPTGEAFF
TGTGCCAGCTCACCACCGTCCCCGACAGGGGAAGCTTTCTTT
>15|TRBJ1-4|TRBD1|.|TRBV5-8
CASSLSGTGGEKLFF
TGTGCCAGCAGCTTGTCCGGGACAGGCGGGGAAAAACTGTTTTTT
>18|TRBJ1-6|TRBD1|.|TRBV10-2
CASAPPEQGAPRNSPLHF
TGCGCCAGCGCCCCCCCTGAACAGGGGGCGCCCCGGAATTCACCCCTCCACTTT
>15|TRBJ2-2|TRBD1|.|TRBV6-5
CASRPTGTVTGELFF
TGTGCCAGCAGGCCCACCGGGACAGTGACCGGGGAGCTGTTTTTT
>13|TRBJ1-2|.|few|TRBV7-2
CASSRVQGDGYTF
TGTGCCAGCAGCAGAGTACAGGGCGACGGCTACACCTTC
>15|TRBJ1-1|TRBD1|.|TRBV4-1
CASSQVEGASTEAFF
TGCGCCAGCAGCCAAGTTGAGGGGGCGAGCACTGAAGCTTTCTTT
>16|TRBJ2-7|.|.|TRBV28
CASSFLPGGLSYEQYF
TGTGCCAGCAGTTTTTTACCCGGGGGGCTCTCCTACGAGCAGTACTTC
>11|TRBJ1-1|.|.|TRBV4-1
CASSQAQGTFF
TGCGCCAGCAGCCAAGCACAGGGAACTTTCTTT
>12|TRBJ2-3|.|.|TRBV11-2
CASSLSPDTQYF
TGTGCCAGCAGCCTCTCCCCAGATACGCAGTATTTT
>13|TRBJ2-1|.|.|TRBV30
CAWSDSSINEQFF
TGTGCCTGGAGTGATTCTTCTATCAATGAGCAGTTCTTC
>15|TRBJ1-1|.|.|TRBV9
CASSARGGLNTEAFF
TGTGCCAGCAGCGCAAGGGGAGGTTTGAACACTGAAGCTTTCTTT
>15|TRBJ2-5|.|.|TRBV29-1
CSVEVGHRSQETQYF
TGCAGCGTTGAGGTGGGACACCGGTCTCAAGAGACCCAGTACTTC
>13|TRBJ2-7|TRBD1|.|TRBV30
CAWGSRQGWEQYF
TGTGCCTGGGGCAGCCGACAGGGGTGGGAGCAGTACTTC
>15|TRBJ1-2|.|.|TRBV27
CASSLWGRVHYGYTF
TGTGCCAGCAGTTTATGGGGCAGGGTCCACTATGGCTACACCTTC
>14|TRBJ1-2|TRBD1|.|TRBV29-1
CSADPGQDYYGYTF
TGCAGCGCGGATCCGGGACAGGATTACTATGGCTACACCTTC
>14|TRBJ1-1|.|.|TRBV2
CASSADRMNTEAFF
TGTGCCAGCAGTGCCGACAGAATGAACACTGAAGCTTTCTTT
>18|TRBJ1-1|TRBD1|.|TRBV23-1
CASSQWSRGQGDFTEAFF
TGCGCCAGCAGTCAGTGGAGCCGGGGACAGGGGGATTTCACTGAAGCTTTCTTT
>14|TRBJ2-1|TRBD1|.|TRBV27
CASSPLTGVPEQFF
TGTGCCAGCAGCCCCCTGACAGGGGTACCCGAGCAGTTCTTC
>15|TRBJ1-5|.|.|TRBV6-5
CASSYSSRGNQPQHF
TGTGCCAGCAGTTACTCGAGCAGGGGAAATCAGCCCCAGCATTTT
>15|TRBJ2-3|TRBD2|.|TRBV27
CASSLVAGGADTQYF
TGTGCCAGCAGTTTAGTAGCGGGGGGGGCAGATACGCAGTATTTT
>16|TRBJ1-1|TRBD1|.|TRBV18
CASSHLQGAGNTEAFF
TGTGCCAGCTCACACCTACAGGGGGCCGGGAACACTGAAGCTTTCTTT
>16|TRBJ2-3|.|.|TRBV7-6
CASSLFRGQNTDTQYF
TGTGCCAGCAGCTTGTTCCGAGGACAGAACACAGATACGCAGTATTTT
>15|TRBJ2-7|TRBD1|.|TRBV6-6
CASSYSTGIYYEQYF
TGTGCCAGCAGTTACTCGACAGGGATTTACTACGAGCAGTACTTC
>15|TRBJ1-5|TRBD1|.|TRBV9
CASGTGEYSNQPQHF
TGTGCCAGTGGGACAGGGGAATATAGCAATCAGCCCCAGCATTTT
>16|TRBJ2-5|.|.|TRBV7-9
CASSFSQNGFQGTQYF
TGTGCCAGCAGCTTTTCACAGAATGGGTTTCAGGGGACCCAGTACTTC
>16|TRBJ2-2|.|.|TRBV10-2
CASSPPGLANTGELFF
TGCGCCAGCAGTCCCCCGGGACTGGCGAACACCGGGGAGCTGTTTTTT
>15|TRBJ1-3|TRBD1|.|TRBV6-6
CASSPQGAPGNTIYF
TGTGCCAGCAGTCCCCAGGGGGCCCCTGGAAACACCATATATTTT
>14|TRBJ2-2|.|.|TRBV9
CASSVASNTGELFF
TGTGCCAGCAGCGTAGCTAGCAACACCGGGGAGCTGTTTTTT
>15|TRBJ1-2|.|.|TRBV18
CASSPSAGANYGYTF
TGTGCCAGCTCACCATCGGCAGGGGCTAACTATGGCTACACCTTC
>14|TRBJ1-1|TRBD1|.|TRBV6-5
CASSRGQGNQEAFF
TGTGCCAGCAGCCGGGGACAGGGAAACCAGGAAGCTTTCTTT
>16|TRBJ2-1|TRBD2|.|TRBV27
CASLAGEGDSYNEQFF
TGTGCCAGTTTAGCGGGGGAGGGGGACTCCTACAATGAGCAGTTCTTC